Described below is a single T cell receptor (beta chain) sequence and its context. This record belongs to a study of blood T cell repertoires in COVID-19. With V trimmed by 1 base and J by 7 bases, 13 bases remained unmatched. CDR3 length: 16 amino acids. The V gene's germline CDR1 is LNHNV and CDR2 YYDKDF (reference sequence). Source study methods: Amplification of reference gene primers was used by the study to estimate nucleated cell counts. Sequencing used immunoSEQ multiplex PCR; TCRdb keeps in-frame clones, though not all of them. That table furnishes V, J and clone size, whereas the DNA furnished D and trimming. The data contain about 300,000 clones, 90% of them singletons.

This receptor was identified in a woman under 40 with COVID-19, enrolled during active disease. Sequencing was done on a sample of peripheral blood. The chain joins TRBV15 to TRBJ2-7; 7 positions agree with TRBD2. The CDR3 protein is CATSRAHLAGEGEQYF. The CDR3 nucleotides are TGTGCCACCAGCAGAGCCCACTTGGCGGGAGAGGGGGAGCAGTACTTC.